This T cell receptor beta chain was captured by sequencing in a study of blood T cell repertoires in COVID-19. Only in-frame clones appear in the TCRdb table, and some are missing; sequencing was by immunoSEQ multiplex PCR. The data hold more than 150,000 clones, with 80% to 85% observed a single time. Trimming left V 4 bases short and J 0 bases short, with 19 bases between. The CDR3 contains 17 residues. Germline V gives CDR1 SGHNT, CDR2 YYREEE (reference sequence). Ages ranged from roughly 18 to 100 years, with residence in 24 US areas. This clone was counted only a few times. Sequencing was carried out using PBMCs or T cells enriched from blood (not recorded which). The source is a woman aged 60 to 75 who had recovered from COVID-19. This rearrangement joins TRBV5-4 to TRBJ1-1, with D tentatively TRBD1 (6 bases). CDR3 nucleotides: TGTGCCAGCAGCACAACAGGGTCGGGTGCGATGAACACTGAAGCTTTCTTT. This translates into CASSTTGSGAMNTEAFF.